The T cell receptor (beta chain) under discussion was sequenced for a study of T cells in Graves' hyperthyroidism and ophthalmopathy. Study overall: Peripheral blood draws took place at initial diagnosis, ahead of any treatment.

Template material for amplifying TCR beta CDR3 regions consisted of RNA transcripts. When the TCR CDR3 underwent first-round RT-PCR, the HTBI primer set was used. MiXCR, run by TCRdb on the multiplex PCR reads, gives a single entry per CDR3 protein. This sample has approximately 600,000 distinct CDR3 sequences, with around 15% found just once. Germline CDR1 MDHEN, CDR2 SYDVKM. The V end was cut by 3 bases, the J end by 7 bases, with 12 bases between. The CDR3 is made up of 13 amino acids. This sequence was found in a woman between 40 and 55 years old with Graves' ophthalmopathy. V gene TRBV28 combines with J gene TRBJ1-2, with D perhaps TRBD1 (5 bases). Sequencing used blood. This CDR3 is CASSLIRAFGYTF. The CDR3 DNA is TGTGCCAGCAGTTTGATCAGGGCCTTTGGCTACACCTTC.